Shown below are 3 T cell receptor beta chains from a single sample sequenced in a study of blood T cells in healthy people across ages. Then a second PCR, running roughly 7 to 11 cycles, was carried out with a sample-barcoded 5' primer and a J-beta primer mix. Using its own MiXCR run on the 5' RACE reads, TCRdb lists one record per CDR3 protein. The sample carries 870,000 or so distinct CDR3 sequences, more than 25% recorded once. Sequenced sample: blood. The receptors were gathered from an elderly woman in good health.

This clonotype was seen a few times. The chain has TRBV18 and TRBJ2-3, with D possibly TRBD1 on 5 matching bases. V was cut by 8 bases and J by 1 base, with 16 bases left in between. The CDR3 contains 15 residues. CDR1 and CDR2 (germline): KGHSH, LQKENI. The CDR3 DNA follows: TGTGCCAGCGTGCCCGACAGTTTTCGCACAGATACGCAGTATTTT. Encoded protein: CASVPDSFRTDTQYF.

With respect to this clonotype: A single base separates this from a much larger clone, so it may be a read error. V gene TRBV6-2 or TRBV6-3 combines with J gene TRBJ2-5, with D perhaps matching TRBD1 (5 bases). V was pared by 10 bases and J by 1 base, with 16 bases between. Germline V gene lookup returns CDR1 MNHEY and CDR2 SVGEGT. The CDR3 is 14 residues long. CDR3 sequence reads: CAIRRTGIQETQYF. The CDR3 DNA follows: TGTGCCATCAGAAGAACAGGAATCCAAGAGACCCAGTACTTC.

This clonotype was recorded many times. The V gene is TRBV4-3, the J gene TRBJ2-6, with no clear D. There are 15 residues in the CDR3. V was clipped by 0 bases and J by 1 base, with 4 bases between them. Germline assignment: CDR1 LGHNA and CDR2 YSLEER. The CDR3 here is CASSQDGSGANVLTF. CDR3 DNA: TGCGCCAGCAGCCAAGATGGATCTGGGGCCAACGTCCTGACTTTC.